The source of this TCR beta chain is a study of blood T cell repertoires in COVID-19. Study-level background: Researchers got acute and convalescent COVID-19 samples from the United States, Italy and Spain. The cDNA or gDNA used as material had been derived from T cells, B-cell-depleted T cells, or PBMCs.

With 1 base removed from V and 3 bases from J, the gap between germline ends came to 3 bases. Germline lookup yields CDR1 LGHDT and CDR2 YNNKEL (reference sequence). The CDR3 covers 12 residues. As processed by the authors: Estimates of nucleated cell counts were drawn from the amplification of reference gene primers. Method: immunoSEQ multiplex PCR; TCRdb's copy keeps in-frame clones and lacks some. V, J and clone size were drawn from that table, and D and trimming were deduced from the DNA. The table includes 150,000 to 200,000 clones, around 93% detected once. The TCR originated in a woman aged 45-65 years with acute or convalescent COVID-19. Sequencing was carried out using peripheral blood. This rearrangement joins TRBV3-1 (or the pseudogene TRBV3-2) to TRBJ1-2, with D uncertain. The CDR3 region is CASSQADYGYTF. The DNA for the CDR3 is TGTGCCAGCAGCCAAGCAGACTATGGCTACACCTTC.